This passage covers 5 T cell receptor beta chains from one sample sequenced in a study of Tregs in tolerant kidney transplant recipients. The method was immunoSEQ multiplex PCR; TCRdb's version includes in-frame clones alone and lacks a portion of them. Of under 300,000 clones in the sample, approximately 84% are singletons; the top ten hold approximately 0.69%. The sequenced sample was CD4+ T cells from blood. The receptor source for this set is a human donor in good health.

A few counts support this clone. The V call is TRBV30, the J call TRBJ1-5; D not resolved. The germline V gene has CDR1 GTSNPN and CDR2 SVGIG (reference sequence). The CDR3 covers 13 residues. The V gene lost 2 bases and the J gene lost 4 bases, with 9 bases spanning the gap. The CDR3 region is CAWSWSANQPQHF. The CDR3 DNA reads as TGTGCCTGGAGTTGGTCAGCAAATCAGCCCCAGCATTTT.

The V call is TRBV11-2, the J call TRBJ2-3, with TRBD2 matching over 8 bases. CDR1 and CDR2 (germline): SGHAT, FQNNGV. Germline trimming cut 5 bases from V and 2 bases from J; bases unmatched to any gene: 9. The length of the CDR3 is 16 residues. CDR3 amino acids: CASSPAAGGFTDTQYF. The CDR3 bases are TGTGCCAGCAGCCCAGCGGCGGGGGGCTTCACAGATACGCAGTATTTT.

This clone has a handful of counts. The chain employs TRBV18 and TRBJ2-6; D might be TRBD1 (5 bases). The CDR3 loop spans 18 amino acids. The V and J ends lost 6 bases and 0 bases respectively, with 18 bases between them. Germline CDR1 is KGHSH and CDR2 is LQKENI. CDR3 coding DNA: TGTGCCAGCTCTCCGACAGCCCCAAGTGGCTCTGGGGCCAACGTCCTGACTTTC. Translated: CASSPTAPSGSGANVLTF. Complete variable domain (other parts from reference TRBV18 and TRBJ2-6): NAGVMQNPRHLVRRRGQEARLRCSPMKGHSHVYWYRQLPEEGLKFMVYLQKENIIDESGMPKERFSAEFPKEGPSILRIQQVVRGDSAAYFCASSPTAPSGSGANVLTFGAGSRLTVL.

V and J are TRBV2 and TRBJ1-1; D call uncertain. The CDR3 has 13 residues. Per the germline V gene, CDR1 is SNHLY and CDR2 is FYNNEI. V was pared by 4 bases and J by 4 bases, with 10 bases between. The CDR3 DNA follows: TGTGCCAGCAGTGGACCGCACGGCACTGAAGCTTTCTTT. Translation gives CASSGPHGTEAFF. The whole variable domain, filled in from reference TRBV2 and TRBJ1-1, reads EPEVTQTPSHQVTQMGQEVILRCVPISNHLYFYWYRQILGQKVEFLVSFYNNEISEKSEIFDDQFSVERPDGSNFTLKIRSTKLEDSAMYFCASSGPHGTEAFFGQGTRLTVV.

With regard to this clone: The junction departs from germline at one end; a sequencing error may be responsible. The V gene is TRBV7-9, the J gene TRBJ2-2; a weak D match, TRBD2 (6 bases). Germline V CDR1 and CDR2: SEHNR, FQNEAQ (reference sequence). The CDR3 loop spans 14 amino acids. CDR3 amino acids: CASSPNTDGRELVF. The CDR3 nucleotides read TGTGCCAGCAGCCCCAATACGGACGGCCGGGAGCTGGTTTTT.